A selection of T cell receptor beta chains follows, all from one sample in a study of cytotoxic CD8 clonotypes in ibrutinib-treated CLL. The table came from immunoSEQ multiplex PCR; TCRdb's copy has only in-frame clones and leaves some out. Of about 310,000 clones in the sample, around four fifths are singletons; the top ten hold 6.7%. Sample: PBMCs, taken before ibrutinib treatment. The receptors originated from a human donor with chronic lymphocytic leukemia. Both conserved end residues are part of each CDR3. Each record gives: D gene, J gene, V gene, clone size, CDR3 DNA, CDR3 protein. The D gene is left open where the match is weak. The size entry is marked missing in some rows and otherwise reads once, few, many or a size class.

d_call: TRBD1; j_call: TRBJ1-1; v_call: TRBV29-1; clone_size: NA; cdr3_nt: TGCAGCGTGGTGACAGGGGCGAACACTGAAGCTTTCTTT; cdr3_aa: CSVVTGANTEAFF
d_call: NA; j_call: TRBJ2-3; v_call: TRBV23-1; clone_size: NA; cdr3_nt: TGCGCCAGCAGTCGACCGGAAGGGGAGGTGCGGGATTTGCGCACAGATACGCAGTATTTT; cdr3_aa: CASSRPEGEVRDLRTDTQYF
d_call: TRBD1; j_call: TRBJ1-5; v_call: TRBV5-4; clone_size: NA; cdr3_nt: TGTGCCAGCAGCTCGGACAGGTCGTATAGCAATCAGCCCCAGCATTTT; cdr3_aa: CASSSDRSYSNQPQHF
d_call: TRBD2; j_call: TRBJ2-1; v_call: TRBV5-6; clone_size: NA; cdr3_nt: TGTGCCAGCAGCTTCCTTACTAGCGGAGAAGCCCCTGATGAGCAGTTCTTC; cdr3_aa: CASSFLTSGEAPDEQFF
d_call: NA; j_call: TRBJ1-1; v_call: TRBV7-7; clone_size: NA; cdr3_nt: TGTGCTCGGCAGCCGATTGGGGGCACTGAAGCTTTCTTT; cdr3_aa: CARQPIGGTEAFF
d_call: NA; j_call: TRBJ1-5; v_call: TRBV25-1; clone_size: few; cdr3_nt: TGTGCCAGCAGTGATCTGGGGAGAAATCAGCCCCAGCATTTT; cdr3_aa: CASSDLGRNQPQHF
d_call: TRBD1; j_call: TRBJ2-7; v_call: TRBV30; clone_size: NA; cdr3_nt: TGTGCCTGGGGAACCCGCCGACAGGGCGAGCAGTACTTC; cdr3_aa: CAWGTRRQGEQYF
d_call: NA; j_call: TRBJ2-2; v_call: TRBV7-3; clone_size: NA; cdr3_nt: TGTGCCAGCAGGGAGAGGAGGGACACCGGGGAGCTGTTTTTT; cdr3_aa: CASRERRDTGELFF
d_call: NA; j_call: TRBJ2-4; v_call: TRBV30; clone_size: NA; cdr3_nt: TGTGCCTGGAGTGGGTGGAGGGGAAGGGCCAAAAACATTCAGTACTTC; cdr3_aa: CAWSGWRGRAKNIQYF
d_call: NA; j_call: TRBJ1-2; v_call: TRBV11-2; clone_size: once; cdr3_nt: TGTGCCAGCAGCCCCACTCCGTATGGCTACACCTTC; cdr3_aa: CASSPTPYGYTF
d_call: NA; j_call: TRBJ2-1; v_call: TRBV9; clone_size: NA; cdr3_nt: TGTGCCAGCAGCGCCCCAGGGCGGGACAGCCATTTCTTC; cdr3_aa: CASSAPGRDSHFF
d_call: TRBD1; j_call: TRBJ1-1; v_call: TRBV9; clone_size: NA; cdr3_nt: TGTGCCAGCAGCCCGACGACAGGGTATGGGCGAGGCACTGAAGCTTTCTTT; cdr3_aa: CASSPTTGYGRGTEAFF
d_call: NA; j_call: TRBJ2-3; v_call: TRBV10-3; clone_size: NA; cdr3_nt: TGTGCCATCAGTGTCGGGACTGAACTTATCACAGATACGCAGTATTTT; cdr3_aa: CAISVGTELITDTQYF
d_call: NA; j_call: TRBJ1-1; v_call: TRBV29-1; clone_size: NA; cdr3_nt: TGCAGCGTTGTTCGGGATTTGGAGAACACTGAAGCTTTCTTT; cdr3_aa: CSVVRDLENTEAFF
d_call: NA; j_call: TRBJ2-7; v_call: TRBV7-2; clone_size: NA; cdr3_nt: TGTGCCAGCGGTACTAGCCAGGGCCAAACCTACGAGCAGTACTTC; cdr3_aa: CASGTSQGQTYEQYF
d_call: NA; j_call: TRBJ2-3; v_call: TRBV15; clone_size: NA; cdr3_nt: TGTGCCACCAGCTTGGGATTCGGAGATACGCAGTATTTT; cdr3_aa: CATSLGFGDTQYF
d_call: TRBD2; j_call: TRBJ2-7; v_call: TRBV2; clone_size: few; cdr3_nt: TGTGCCAGCAGGAAGGGACTAGCAAGTGCCGAGCAGTACTTC; cdr3_aa: CASRKGLASAEQYF
d_call: NA; j_call: TRBJ2-7; v_call: TRBV5-4; clone_size: NA; cdr3_nt: TGTGCCAGCACCACGGGGATAACCACTGGGCAGGTCGAGCAGTACTTC; cdr3_aa: CASTTGITTGQVEQYF
d_call: NA; j_call: TRBJ2-1; v_call: TRBV11-3; clone_size: NA; cdr3_nt: TGTGCCAGCAGCTTTACTAGAAACAATGAGCAGTTCTTC; cdr3_aa: CASSFTRNNEQFF
d_call: NA; j_call: TRBJ2-1; v_call: TRBV9; clone_size: NA; cdr3_nt: TGTGCCAGCAGCGTAGGAACGGGATTTGCCTACAATGAGCAGTTCTTC; cdr3_aa: CASSVGTGFAYNEQFF
d_call: TRBD2; j_call: TRBJ2-3; v_call: TRBV9; clone_size: NA; cdr3_nt: TGTGCCAGCAGGGCCACAGCGGGAGGGCCAGATACGCAGTATTTT; cdr3_aa: CASRATAGGPDTQYF
d_call: NA; j_call: TRBJ2-4; v_call: TRBV27; clone_size: NA; cdr3_nt: TGTGCCAGCAGTTCCCTCGACAGGACAAGAAACACTCGTGGGGGGGGCATTCAGTACTTC; cdr3_aa: CASSSLDRTRNTRGGGIQYF
d_call: TRBD2; j_call: TRBJ2-1; v_call: TRBV9; clone_size: once; cdr3_nt: TGTGCCAGCAGGCGGACTAGCGGGAGAGAGGAGAATGAGCAGTTCTTC; cdr3_aa: CASRRTSGREENEQFF
d_call: NA; j_call: TRBJ1-5; v_call: TRBV28; clone_size: NA; cdr3_nt: TGTGCCAGCAGTCAACTCGAGTATCAGCCCCAGCATTTT; cdr3_aa: CASSQLEYQPQHF
d_call: TRBD1; j_call: TRBJ2-1; v_call: TRBV7-9; clone_size: NA; cdr3_nt: TGTGCCAGCAGCCCCTCCTCGACAGGGTCATCGTTCTTC; cdr3_aa: CASSPSSTGSSFF
d_call: TRBD2; j_call: TRBJ2-1; v_call: TRBV27; clone_size: NA; cdr3_nt: TGTGCCAGCAGTTTAGCGGGAGTTACCTACAATGAGCAGTTCTTC; cdr3_aa: CASSLAGVTYNEQFF
d_call: TRBD1; j_call: TRBJ2-7; v_call: TRBV7-2; clone_size: few; cdr3_nt: TGTGCCAGCAGCGTTCGACAGGGGGATTCCTACGAGCAGTACTTC; cdr3_aa: CASSVRQGDSYEQYF
d_call: TRBD2; j_call: TRBJ2-5; v_call: TRBV15; clone_size: NA; cdr3_nt: TGTGCCACCAGCAGAGGACTAGCGTTGTACCAAGAGACCCAGTACTTC; cdr3_aa: CATSRGLALYQETQYF
d_call: NA; j_call: TRBJ1-2; v_call: TRBV4-2; clone_size: NA; cdr3_nt: TGTGCCAGCAGCCAAGACCAACAGGGAACCTATGGCTACACCTTC; cdr3_aa: CASSQDQQGTYGYTF
d_call: NA; j_call: TRBJ2-3; v_call: TRBV13; clone_size: NA; cdr3_nt: TGTGCCAGCAGCTTCACAGATACGCAGTATTTT; cdr3_aa: CASSFTDTQYF
d_call: TRBD2; j_call: TRBJ2-3; v_call: TRBV2; clone_size: once; cdr3_nt: TGTGCCAGCACTTCAAGCGGGGGTAGCACAGATACGCAGTATTTT; cdr3_aa: CASTSSGGSTDTQYF
d_call: NA; j_call: TRBJ2-6; v_call: TRBV2; clone_size: few; cdr3_nt: TGTGCCAGCAGTCTCTCTGGGGCCAACGTCCTGACTTTC; cdr3_aa: CASSLSGANVLTF
d_call: NA; j_call: TRBJ2-7; v_call: TRBV25-1; clone_size: NA; cdr3_nt: TGTGCCAGCAGTCGCTACGACTCCTACGAGCAGTACTTC; cdr3_aa: CASSRYDSYEQYF